This T cell receptor beta chain originates from a study of OX40 agonist ivuxolimab in advanced cancers. For the study at large: Anti-PD-1, anti-PD-L1 or anti-CTLA-4 therapy given earlier was allowed, and about 38% had some.

Libraries were prepared by immunoSEQ multiplex PCR; TCRdb keeps only in-frame clonotypes and omits some of them. Counted here are 70,000 to 90,000 clones, 81% occurring once; the ten biggest clones make up around 5%. Per the germline V gene, CDR1 is LNHDA and CDR2 is SQIVND (reference sequence). The CDR3 is made up of 16 amino acids. Trimming took 2 bases from V and 5 from J, leaving 13 bases between them. This specimen was CD4+ or CD8+ T cells sorted from blood, taken in a trial of the OX40 agonist ivuxolimab. V and J are TRBV19 and TRBJ1-6; D is unclear. The sequence was collected from an adult with an advanced solid tumor such as melanoma, head and neck, liver or kidney cancer. CDR3 sequence (DNA): TGTGCCAGTAGTATATGGGGTCTCGGGAATAATTCACCCCTCCACTTT. Its translation is CASSIWGLGNNSPLHF. The full variable domain, completed using reference TRBV19 and TRBJ1-6, is DGGITQSPKYLFRKEGQNVTLSCEQNLNHDAMYWYRQDPGQGLRLIYYSQIVNDFQKGDIAEGYSVSREKKESFPLTVTSAQKNPTAFYLCASSIWGLGNNSPLHFGNGTRLTVT.